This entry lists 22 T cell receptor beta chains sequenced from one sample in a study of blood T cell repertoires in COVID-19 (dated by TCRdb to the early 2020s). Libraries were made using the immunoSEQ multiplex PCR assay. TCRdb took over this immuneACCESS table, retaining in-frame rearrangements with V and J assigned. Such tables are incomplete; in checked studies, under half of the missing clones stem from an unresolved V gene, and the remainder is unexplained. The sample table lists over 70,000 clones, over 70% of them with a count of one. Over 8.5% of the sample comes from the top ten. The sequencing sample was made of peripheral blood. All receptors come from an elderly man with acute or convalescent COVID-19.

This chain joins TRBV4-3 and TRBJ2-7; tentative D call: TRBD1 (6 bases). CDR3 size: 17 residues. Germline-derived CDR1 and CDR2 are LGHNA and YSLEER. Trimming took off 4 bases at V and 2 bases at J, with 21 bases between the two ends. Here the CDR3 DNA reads TGCGCCAGCAGCCTCAAGGGGAGTGGGGGCGGTACCTACGAGCAGTACTTC. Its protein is CASSLKGSGGGTYEQYF.

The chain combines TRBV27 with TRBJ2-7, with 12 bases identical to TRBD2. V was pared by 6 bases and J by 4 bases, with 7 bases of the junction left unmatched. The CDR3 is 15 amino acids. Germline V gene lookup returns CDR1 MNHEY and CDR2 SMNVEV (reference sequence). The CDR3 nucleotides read TGTGCCAGCAGCCCGCGACTAGCGGGAGCTTACGAGCAGTACTTC. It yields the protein CASSPRLAGAYEQYF.

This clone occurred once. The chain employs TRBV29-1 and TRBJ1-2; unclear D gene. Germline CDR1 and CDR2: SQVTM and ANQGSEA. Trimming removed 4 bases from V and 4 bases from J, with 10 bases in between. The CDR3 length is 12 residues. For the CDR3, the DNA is TGCAGCGTTGGGACTTTTATCTATGGCTACACCTTC. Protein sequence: CSVGTFIYGYTF.

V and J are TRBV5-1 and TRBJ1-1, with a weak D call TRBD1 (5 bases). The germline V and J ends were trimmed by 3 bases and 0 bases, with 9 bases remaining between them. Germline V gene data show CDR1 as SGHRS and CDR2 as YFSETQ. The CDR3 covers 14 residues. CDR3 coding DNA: TGCGCCAGCAGCTCGACAGTCATGAACACTGAAGCTTTCTTT. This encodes CASSSTVMNTEAFF.

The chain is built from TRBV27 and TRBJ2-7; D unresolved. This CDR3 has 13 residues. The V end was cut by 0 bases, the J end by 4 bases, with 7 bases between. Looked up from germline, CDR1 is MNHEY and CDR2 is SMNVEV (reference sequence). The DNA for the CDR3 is TGTGCCAGCAGTTTATCGAGGAAATACGAGCAGTACTTC. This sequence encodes CASSLSRKYEQYF.

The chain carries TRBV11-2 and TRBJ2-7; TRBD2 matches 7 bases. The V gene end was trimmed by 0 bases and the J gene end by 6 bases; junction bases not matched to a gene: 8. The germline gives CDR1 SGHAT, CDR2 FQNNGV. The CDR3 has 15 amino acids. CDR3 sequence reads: CASSLDGGGLAEQYF. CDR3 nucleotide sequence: TGTGCCAGCAGCTTAGATGGGGGAGGGTTGGCCGAGCAGTACTTC.

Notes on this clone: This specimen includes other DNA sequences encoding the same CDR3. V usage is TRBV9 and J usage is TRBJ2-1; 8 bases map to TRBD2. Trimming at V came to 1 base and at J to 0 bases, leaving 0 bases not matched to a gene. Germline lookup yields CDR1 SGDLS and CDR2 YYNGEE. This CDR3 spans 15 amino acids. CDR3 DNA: TGTGCCAGCAGCGTAAGCGGGAGCTCCTACAATGAGCAGTTCTTC. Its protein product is CASSVSGSSYNEQFF.

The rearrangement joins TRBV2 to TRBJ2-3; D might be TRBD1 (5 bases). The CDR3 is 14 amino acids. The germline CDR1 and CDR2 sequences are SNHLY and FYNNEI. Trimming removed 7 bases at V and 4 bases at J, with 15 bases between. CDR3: CASTHISGPDTQYF. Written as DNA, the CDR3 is TGTGCCAGCACGCACATATCAGGGCCAGATACGCAGTATTTT. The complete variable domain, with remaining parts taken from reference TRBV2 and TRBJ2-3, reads EPEVTQTPSHQVTQMGQEVILRCVPISNHLYFYWYRQILGQKVEFLVSFYNNEISEKSEIFDDQFSVERPDGSNFTLKIRSTKLEDSAMYFCASTHISGPDTQYFGPGTRLTVL.

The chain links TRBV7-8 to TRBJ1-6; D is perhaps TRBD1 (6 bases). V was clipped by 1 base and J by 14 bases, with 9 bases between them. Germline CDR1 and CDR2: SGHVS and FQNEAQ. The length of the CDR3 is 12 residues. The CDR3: CASSLEGVTLHF. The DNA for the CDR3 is TGTGCCAGCAGCTTAGAGGGGGTCACCCTCCACTTT. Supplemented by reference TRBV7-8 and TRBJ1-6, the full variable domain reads GAGVSQSPRYKVAKRGQDVALRCDPISGHVSLFWYQQALGQGPEFLTYFQNEAQLDKSGLPSDRFFAERPEGSVSTLKIQRTQQEDSAVYLCASSLEGVTLHFGNGTRLTVT.

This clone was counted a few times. The CDR3 DNA reads as TGCGCCAGCAGCTCCGCCAATGGGGGCGGGACCGGGGAGCTGTTTTTT. This encodes CASSSANGGGTGELFF. V is TRBV5-1 and J is TRBJ2-2, with a tentative D call TRBD1 (6 bases). The CDR3 is 16 amino acids. Germline V lookup: CDR1 SGHRS, CDR2 YFSETQ. V was pared by 3 bases and J by 5 bases, with 17 bases between.

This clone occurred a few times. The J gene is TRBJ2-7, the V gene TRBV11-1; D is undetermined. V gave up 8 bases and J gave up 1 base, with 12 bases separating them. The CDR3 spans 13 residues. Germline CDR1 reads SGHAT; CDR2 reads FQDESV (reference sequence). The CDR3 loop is CASSLGRSYEQYF. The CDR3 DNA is TGTGCCAGCTCCTTGGGCAGGTCCTACGAGCAGTACTTC.

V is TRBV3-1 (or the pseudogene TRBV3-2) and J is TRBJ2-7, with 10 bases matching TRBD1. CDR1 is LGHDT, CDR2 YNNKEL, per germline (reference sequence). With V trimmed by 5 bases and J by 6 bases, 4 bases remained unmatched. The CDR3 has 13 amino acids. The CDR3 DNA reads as TGTGCCAGCAGCTGGACAGGGGGTAGCGAGCAGTACTTC. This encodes CASSWTGGSEQYF.

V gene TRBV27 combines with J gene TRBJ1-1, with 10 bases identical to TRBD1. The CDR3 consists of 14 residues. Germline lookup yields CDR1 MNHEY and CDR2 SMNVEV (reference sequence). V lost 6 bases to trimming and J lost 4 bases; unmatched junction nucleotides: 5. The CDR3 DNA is TGTGCCAGCAGAAGGGACAGGGGTGCCACTGAAGCTTTCTTT. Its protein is CASRRDRGATEAFF.

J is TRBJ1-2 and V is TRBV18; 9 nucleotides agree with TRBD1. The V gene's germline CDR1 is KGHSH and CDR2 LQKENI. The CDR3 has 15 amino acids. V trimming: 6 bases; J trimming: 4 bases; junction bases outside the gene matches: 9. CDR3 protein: CASSVPGQGTYGYTF. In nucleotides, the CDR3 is TGTGCCAGCTCCGTCCCGGGACAGGGTACCTATGGCTACACCTTC.

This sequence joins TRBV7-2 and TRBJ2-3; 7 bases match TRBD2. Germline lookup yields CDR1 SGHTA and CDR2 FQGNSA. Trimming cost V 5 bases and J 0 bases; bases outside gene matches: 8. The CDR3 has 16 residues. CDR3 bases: TGTGCCAGCAGCCCGCGAGCTAGCGGTAGCACAGATACGCAGTATTTT. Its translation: CASSPRASGSTDTQYF. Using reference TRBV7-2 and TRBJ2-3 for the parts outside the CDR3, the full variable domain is GAGVSQSPSNKVTEKGKDVELRCDPISGHTALYWYRQSLGQGLEFLIYFQGNSAPDKSGLPSDRFSAERTGGSVSTLTIQRTQQEDSAVYLCASSPRASGSTDTQYFGPGTRLTVL.

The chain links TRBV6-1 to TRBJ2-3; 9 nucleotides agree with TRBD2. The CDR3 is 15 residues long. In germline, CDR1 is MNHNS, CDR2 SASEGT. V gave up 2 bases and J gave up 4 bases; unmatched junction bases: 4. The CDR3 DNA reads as TGTGCCAGCAGTGAACGGAGCGGGGGGTCAGATACGCAGTATTTT. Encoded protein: CASSERSGGSDTQYF.

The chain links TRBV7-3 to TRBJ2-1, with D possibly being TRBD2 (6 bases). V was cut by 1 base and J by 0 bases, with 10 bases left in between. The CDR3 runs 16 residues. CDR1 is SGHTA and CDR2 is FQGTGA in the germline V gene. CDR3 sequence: CASSLSVSGSYNEQFF. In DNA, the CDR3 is TGTGCCAGCAGCTTAAGCGTTAGCGGCTCCTACAATGAGCAGTTCTTC.

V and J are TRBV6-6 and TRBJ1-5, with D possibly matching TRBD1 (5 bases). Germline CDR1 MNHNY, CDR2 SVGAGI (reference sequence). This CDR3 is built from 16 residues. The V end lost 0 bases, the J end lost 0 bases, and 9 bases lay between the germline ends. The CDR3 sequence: CASSYSDRFSNQPQHF. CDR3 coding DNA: TGTGCCAGCAGTTACTCCGACAGATTTAGCAATCAGCCCCAGCATTTT.

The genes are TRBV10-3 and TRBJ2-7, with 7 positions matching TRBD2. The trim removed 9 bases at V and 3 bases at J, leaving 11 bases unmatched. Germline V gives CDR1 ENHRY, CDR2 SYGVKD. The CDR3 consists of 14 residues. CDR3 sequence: CAISFGTTNYEQYF. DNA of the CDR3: TGTGCCATATCTTTTGGGACTACAAACTACGAGCAGTACTTC.

Written as DNA, the CDR3 is TGTGCCAGCAGCCCGGGACTCCTAACTAGCACAGATACGCAGTATTTT. The encoded protein is CASSPGLLTSTDTQYF. The chain combines TRBV9 with TRBJ2-3; tentatively, D is TRBD2 (6 bases). This CDR3 contains 16 residues. The germline V gene has CDR1 SGDLS and CDR2 YYNGEE. V was shortened by 4 bases and J by 0 bases, with 15 bases between the two germline ends. The variable domain in full, completed from reference TRBV9 and TRBJ2-3, reads DSGVTQTPKHLITATGQRVTLRCSPRSGDLSVYWYQQSLDQGLQFLIQYYNGEERAKGNILERFSAQQFPDLHSELNLSSLELGDSALYFCASSPGLLTSTDTQYFGPGTRLTVL.

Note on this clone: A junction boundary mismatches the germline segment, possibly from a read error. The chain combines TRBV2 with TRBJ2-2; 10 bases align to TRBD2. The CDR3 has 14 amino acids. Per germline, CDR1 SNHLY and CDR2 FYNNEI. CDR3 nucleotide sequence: TGTGCCAGCAGTAAAGCGGGAGGGCCCGGGGAGCTGTTTTTT. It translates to CASSKAGGPGELFF.

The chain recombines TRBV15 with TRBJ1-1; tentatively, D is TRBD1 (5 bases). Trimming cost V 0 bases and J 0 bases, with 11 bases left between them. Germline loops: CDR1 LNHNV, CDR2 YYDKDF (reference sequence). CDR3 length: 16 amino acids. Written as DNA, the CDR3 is TGTGCCACCAGCAGAGAAAGGGCAGGGATGAACACTGAAGCTTTCTTT. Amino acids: CATSRERAGMNTEAFF.